This T cell receptor beta chain was sequenced during a study of blood T cell repertoires in COVID-19. Across the study: Collection of acute and convalescent COVID-19 samples took place in the United States, Italy and Spain. The analysed material was cDNA or gDNA that came from T cells, B-cell-depleted T cells, or PBMCs.

The trim removed 7 bases at V and 8 bases at J, leaving 13 bases unmatched. Germline lookup yields CDR1 SGHTA and CDR2 FQGNSA. The CDR3 runs to 15 residues. Original processing notes: Estimation of nucleated cell counts relied on the amplification of reference gene primers. Clones were read by immunoSEQ multiplex PCR, and TCRdb kept only the in-frame ones, dropping some. V and J calls and clone size follow that table, whereas D and trimming were derived from the DNA. Of approximately 390,000 clones detected, roughly 89% appear once; the ten largest clones hold 6% to 7.5%. Sequenced material: peripheral blood. The genes are TRBV7-2 and TRBJ1-4; 7 bases agree with TRBD1. This sequence originates from a man aged 18 to 35 with active or convalescent COVID-19. Written as DNA, the CDR3 is TGTGCCAGCAACGCACAGACAGGGTTGGGGGAAAAACTGTTTTTT. It translates to CASNAQTGLGEKLFF.